These T cell receptor beta chains were read from a single sample in a study of OX40 agonist ivuxolimab in advanced cancers. This table comes from immunoSEQ multiplex PCR, and its TCRdb copy is limited to in-frame clones, with some not included. The sample lists about 88,000 clones; around 85% were seen once. This material consisted of CD4+ or CD8+ T cells sorted from blood, taken in a trial of the OX40 agonist ivuxolimab. The receptors originated from an adult with an advanced solid tumor such as melanoma, head and neck, liver or kidney cancer. Both conserved end residues are part of each CDR3. D genes are given only for firm matches.

j_call	v_call	d_call	cdr3_nt	cdr3_aa
TRBJ2-3	TRBV7-9	.	TGTGCCAGCAGCTTAGCGCCTGGGGATACGCAGTATTTT	CASSLAPGDTQYF
TRBJ2-6	TRBV5-4	.	TGTGCCAGCAGCCCGAGCTCTGGGGCCAACGTCCTGACTTTC	CASSPSSGANVLTF
TRBJ2-5	TRBV14	.	TGTGCCAGCAGCCAAGCGTTCTGGGACCAGTACTTC	CASSQAFWDQYF
TRBJ1-5	TRBV28	TRBD1	TGTGCCAGCAGCCGGGGACAGTTGAGCAATCAGCCCCAGCATTTT	CASSRGQLSNQPQHF
TRBJ2-1	TRBV5-1	TRBD2	TGCGCCAGCAGTCGAAAGACTAGCGGGTTTAGAGAGCAGTTCTTC	CASSRKTSGFREQFF
TRBJ1-6	TRBV2	.	TGTGCCAGCAACAGGCAGGATAATTCACCCCTCCACTTT	CASNRQDNSPLHF
TRBJ1-3	TRBV30	.	TGTGCCTGGAGGGGCAGCTCCTCTGGAAACACCATATATTTT	CAWRGSSSGNTIYF
TRBJ2-5	TRBV5-4	TRBD2	TGTGCCAGCAGCTTGGGGGGGGGTCAAGAGACCCAGTACTTC	CASSLGGGQETQYF
TRBJ2-2	TRBV19	.	TGTGCCAGTAGTATGAGGGCCGGGGAGCTGTTTTTT	CASSMRAGELFF
TRBJ2-7	TRBV7-2	.	TGTGCCAGCAGCTTCGACAGAGCCACGGGACAGCAGTACTTC	CASSFDRATGQQYF
TRBJ2-1	TRBV7-8	TRBD2	TGTGCCAGCAGCTTACGGGGTAGCGGGGGCTCAATGGGGGAGCAGTTCTTC	CASSLRGSGGSMGEQFF